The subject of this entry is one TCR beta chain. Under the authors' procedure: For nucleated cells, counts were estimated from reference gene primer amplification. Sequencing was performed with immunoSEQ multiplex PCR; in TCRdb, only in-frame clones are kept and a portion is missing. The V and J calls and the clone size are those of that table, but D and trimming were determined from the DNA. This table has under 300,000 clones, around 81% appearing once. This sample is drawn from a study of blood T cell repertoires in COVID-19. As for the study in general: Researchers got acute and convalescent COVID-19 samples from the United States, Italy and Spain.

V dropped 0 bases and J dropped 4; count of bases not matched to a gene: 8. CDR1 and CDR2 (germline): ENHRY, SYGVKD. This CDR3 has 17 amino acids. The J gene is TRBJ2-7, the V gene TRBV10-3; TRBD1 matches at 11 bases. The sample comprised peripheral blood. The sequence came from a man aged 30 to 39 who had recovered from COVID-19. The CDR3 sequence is CAISESNGQGAGYEQYF. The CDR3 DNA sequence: TGTGCCATCAGTGAGTCGAACGGACAGGGGGCTGGGTACGAGCAGTACTTC.